This T cell receptor beta chain emerged from a study of T cell responses to AZD1222 COVID-19 vaccine. As regards this clone: Its target is unknown.

Findings of the study overall: The donor cohort was predominantly white British with a female majority, and clonal diversity may have been underestimated. Unmutated variant regions reportedly attract nearly half of all spike-specific TCRs. Only a handful of AZD1222 recipients, more than 5 in all, had baseline seropositivity.

V lost 1 base, J lost 0 bases, and 9 bases lay in between. Germline V CDR1 and CDR2: LGHNA, YSLEER. The CDR3 is made up of 15 amino acids. The repertoire was sequenced with immunoSEQ multiplex PCR; TCRdb's copy has only in-frame clones and lacks some. This table has tens of thousands of clones, just over 90% appearing once. The chain couples TRBV4-3 to TRBJ1-2; D possibly corresponds to TRBD1 (5 bases). The TCR sequence derives from an adult who received the MenACWY meningococcal vaccine as a control. Sequences were derived from peripheral blood, sampled 28 days after the second dose of the MenACWY control vaccine. CDR3 DNA sequence: TGCGCCAGCAGCCAAGGGGGGGTAGCTAACTATGGCTACACCTTC. Amino acids: CASSQGGVANYGYTF.